The rows below give T cell receptor beta chains drawn from one sample of a study of blood T cell repertoires in COVID-19. Some clones are missing from TCRdb's copy, which holds only in-frame ones; the method was immunoSEQ multiplex PCR. The profile shows just over 250,000 clones, roughly 86% of them singletons. Sequenced: peripheral blood. Every receptor here comes from a man between 40 and 49 years old who had recovered from COVID-19. CDR3s include the opening cysteine and the closing phenylalanine or tryptophan. Fields, in order: D gene, clone size, J gene, V gene, CDR3 protein, CDR3 DNA. D genes are given only for firm matches. Clone size is stated in some rows and not others, as once, few, many or a class when expanded.

D gene: TRBD2
clone size: -
J gene: TRBJ2-3
V gene: TRBV2
CDR3 protein: CASSVVGGGDKYF
CDR3 DNA: TGTGCCAGCAGTGTGGTTGGCGGGGGGGACAAGTATTTT

D gene: TRBD2
clone size: -
J gene: TRBJ2-3
V gene: TRBV7-3
CDR3 protein: CASSLRLAGDGDTQYF
CDR3 DNA: TGTGCCAGCAGCCTCCGACTAGCGGGAGATGGGGATACGCAGTATTTT

D gene: -
clone size: -
J gene: TRBJ2-7
V gene: TRBV27
CDR3 protein: CASSLWGTEPYEQYF
CDR3 DNA: TGTGCCAGCAGTTTATGGGGCACGGAGCCCTACGAGCAGTACTTC

D gene: -
clone size: -
J gene: TRBJ2-3
V gene: TRBV5-1
CDR3 protein: CASSLVIGTDTQYF
CDR3 DNA: TGCGCCAGCAGCTTGGTAATCGGCACAGATACGCAGTATTTT

D gene: TRBD2
clone size: -
J gene: TRBJ2-5
V gene: TRBV27
CDR3 protein: CASSFGLAGGETQYF
CDR3 DNA: TGTGCCAGCAGTTTTGGGCTAGCGGGAGGAGAGACCCAGTACTTC

D gene: -
clone size: -
J gene: TRBJ1-2
V gene: TRBV6-5
CDR3 protein: CASRGGTNYGYTF
CDR3 DNA: TGTGCCAGCCGAGGCGGAACTAACTATGGCTACACCTTC

D gene: TRBD1
clone size: -
J gene: TRBJ1-2
V gene: TRBV10-2
CDR3 protein: CASSSTGRGGYTF
CDR3 DNA: TGCGCCAGCAGTTCGACAGGGAGAGGAGGCTACACCTTC

D gene: -
clone size: once
J gene: TRBJ2-3
V gene: TRBV13
CDR3 protein: CASSFKQGPQYF
CDR3 DNA: TGTGCCAGCAGCTTCAAACAGGGACCGCAGTATTTT

D gene: -
clone size: -
J gene: TRBJ2-7
V gene: TRBV6-2/TRBV6-3
CDR3 protein: CASSLALSSYEQYF
CDR3 DNA: TGTGCCAGCAGTCTAGCGTTAAGCTCCTACGAGCAGTACTTC

D gene: TRBD1
clone size: once
J gene: TRBJ2-2
V gene: TRBV5-4
CDR3 protein: CASSTGQGGLTGELFF
CDR3 DNA: TGTGCCAGCAGCACCGGACAGGGAGGATTGACCGGGGAGCTGTTTTTT